The next 26 T cell receptor beta chains were all read from a single sample in a study of T-cell reconstitution after alpha-beta-depleted transplantation in children. Preparation of the TCRbeta library was carried out with unique molecular identifiers. Each CDR3 protein is one row after TCRdb ran MiXCR on the PCR reads. The repertoire has some 180,000 distinct CDR3 sequences, about 6.6% of them found once; the top ten carry just over 5.5%. The sample consisted of PBMCs, taken before TCRalphabeta/CD19-depleted stem cell transplant. The origin of the receptors is a boy between 2 and 10 years old with acute lymphoblastic leukemia, due to receive a stem cell transplant.

This clonotype was seen at least ten times. The V call is TRBV5-1, the J call TRBJ2-1; tentative D call: TRBD2 (6 bases). Trimming left V 0 bases short and J 2 bases short, with 12 bases between. Germline V gene lookup returns CDR1 SGHRS and CDR2 YFSETQ. The CDR3 has 16 residues. As DNA, the CDR3 is TGCGCCAGCAGCTTGGATGGCGGGGAGGCCTACAATGAGCAGTTCTTC. Amino acids: CASSLDGGEAYNEQFF.

The rearrangement uses TRBV7-2 and TRBJ2-1, with D unresolved. Trimming took 5 bases from V and 8 from J, leaving 16 bases between them. Germline loops: CDR1 SGHTA, CDR2 FQGNSA. This CDR3 is built from 14 residues. The CDR3 nucleotides read TGTGCCAGCAGCGCATATATTCCAGGTGATGAGCAGTTCTTC. It encodes CASSAYIPGDEQFF.

This clonotype was recorded many times. The gene calls are TRBV20-1 and TRBJ2-5; 8 nucleotides match TRBD1. Germline assignment: CDR1 DFQATT and CDR2 SNEGSKA (reference sequence). V was clipped by 2 bases and J by 5 bases; unmatched bases: 7. This CDR3 comprises 14 residues. DNA for the CDR3: TGCAGTGCTAGAAAGGACAGGGCGGGTGAGACCCAGTACTTC. Amino acid sequence: CSARKDRAGETQYF.

This clonotype has a handful of counts. A much larger clone differs by one base, so this may be a read error. This is likely a read error, given that the CDR3 carries no conserved phenylalanine or tryptophan at its end. This chain joins TRBV29-1 and TRBJ1-1; 7 nucleotides agree with TRBD1. This CDR3 region has 11 residues. V shed 4 bases, J shed 4 bases, and the junction held 0 bases outside the gene matches. Germline V gene sequence: CDR1 SQVTM, CDR2 ANQGSEA. The CDR3 DNA reads as TGCAGCGTTGGGACAGGCACTGAAGCTTTCTCT. It encodes CSVGTGTEAFS.

The chain uses TRBV5-5 and TRBJ2-5; D is undetermined. This CDR3 has 14 residues. Germline V gene sequence: CDR1 SGHKS, CDR2 YYEKEE (reference sequence). V dropped 2 bases and J dropped 5 bases, with 13 bases sitting between them. CDR3 DNA sequence: TGTGCCAGCAGCTTCCGGTTGGGGTTGGAGACCCAGTACTTC. Residues: CASSFRLGLETQYF.

There are many counts of this clonotype. J is TRBJ2-3 and V is TRBV6-4, with D possibly being TRBD1 or TRBD2 (5 bases each). This CDR3 has 14 amino acids. V was shortened by 4 bases and J by 2 bases, with 10 bases between the two germline ends. In germline, CDR1 is MRHNA, CDR2 SNTAGT. Here the CDR3 DNA reads TGTGCCAGCAGTGTTGGGGGAACCACAGATACGCAGTATTTT. This codes for CASSVGGTTDTQYF.

For this clonotype: This may be a read error, as it is one base from a much larger clone. Because the CDR3 is missing its conserved closing phenylalanine or tryptophan, this is likely a read error. The J gene is TRBJ2-1, the V gene TRBV6-2 or TRBV6-3; TRBD2 aligns across 9 bases. J was trimmed by 3 bases and V by 4 bases; bases with no gene match: 4. Germline-derived CDR1 and CDR2 are MNHEY and SVGEGT. The CDR3 extends over 15 amino acids. The CDR3 spells CASSSIAGDYNEQFV. The CDR3 coding sequence is TGTGCCAGCAGTTCCATAGCGGGGGACTACAATGAGCAGTTCGTC.

This clonotype was seen repeatedly, ten times or more. The chain is built from TRBV14 and TRBJ1-1; D uncertain. Trimming cost V 0 bases and J 2 bases, with 4 bases left between them. Germline V CDR1 and CDR2: SGHDN, FVKESK. This CDR3 comprises 13 residues. The CDR3 here is CASSQDVNTEAFF. DNA for the CDR3: TGTGCCAGCAGCCAAGATGTCAACACTGAAGCTTTCTTT.

The rearrangement uses TRBV28 and TRBJ2-5; D is ambiguous. V was clipped by 5 bases and J by 2 bases, with 12 bases between them. From germline, CDR1 is MDHEN and CDR2 SYDVKM. This CDR3 contains 14 residues. This CDR3 is CASSLPLKQETQYF. DNA of the CDR3: TGTGCCAGCAGTCTCCCTCTAAAACAAGAGACCCAGTACTTC.

The V call is TRBV12-3 or TRBV12-4, the J call TRBJ2-7; D is uncertain. Trimming took 3 bases from V and 0 from J, leaving 6 bases between them. The CDR3 totals 13 residues. CDR3 nucleotide sequence: TGTGCCAGCAGTTTCCGTCTCTCCTACGAGCAGTACTTC. This gives the protein CASSFRLSYEQYF.

This clonotype showed up many times. This chain uses TRBV12-3 or TRBV12-4 with TRBJ2-3; 9 bases match TRBD1. The length of the CDR3 is 16 residues. Trimming at V came to 7 bases and at J to 4 bases, leaving 12 bases not matched to a gene. The CDR3 DNA is TGTGCCAGCAATCAGAACCCGGGACAGGGTGCAGATACGCAGTATTTT. Translating it yields CASNQNPGQGADTQYF.

This clonotype was counted ten times or more. This sequence joins TRBV25-1 and TRBJ2-1; 8 bases map to TRBD2. Germline assignment: CDR1 MGHDK and CDR2 SYGVNS. This CDR3 spans 12 amino acids. The DNA of the CDR3 is TGTGCGGTTAGCGGGGTAGACAATGAGCAGTTCTTC. Translation: CAVSGVDNEQFF.

J is TRBJ2-3 and V is TRBV28; tentatively, D is TRBD1 or TRBD2 (7 bases each). Trimming left V 5 bases short and J 4 bases short, with 13 bases between. The germline V gene has CDR1 MDHEN and CDR2 SYDVKM. There are 14 residues in the CDR3. The CDR3 sequence is CASSPQGGADTQYF. The CDR3 DNA reads as TGTGCCAGCAGTCCCCAGGGGGGGGCAGATACGCAGTATTTT.

Many counts were recorded for this clonotype. The chain employs TRBV2 and TRBJ2-5; the D gene is possibly TRBD2 (6 bases). The CDR3 has 14 residues. Germline values: CDR1 SNHLY, CDR2 FYNNEI. V was cut by 4 bases and J by 0 bases, with 9 bases left in between. CDR3 in amino acids: CASSGGVYQETQYF. CDR3 in DNA: TGTGCCAGCAGTGGCGGGGTATACCAAGAGACCCAGTACTTC.

This clonotype showed up many times. The chain recombines TRBV3-1 with TRBJ2-5; D is ambiguous. CDR1 LGHDT and CDR2 YNNKEL come from the germline V gene (reference sequence). Trimming took 2 bases from V and 1 from J, leaving 5 bases between them. The CDR3 spans 13 residues. CDR3 nucleotides: TGTGCCAGCAGCCAACCCCCCCAAGAGACCCAGTACTTC. Protein product: CASSQPPQETQYF.

This clonotype has only a few counts. The chain recombines TRBV15 with TRBJ2-2; TRBD1 matches at 10 bases. Germline-derived CDR1 and CDR2 are LNHNV and YYDKDF (reference sequence). The CDR3 length is 14 residues. V was clipped by 3 bases and J by 5 bases; unmatched bases: 0. The CDR3 region has the DNA TGTGCCACCAGCAGGGGACAGGGGACCGGGGAGCTGTTTTTT. Translating it yields CATSRGQGTGELFF.

This clonotype was seen at least ten times. J is TRBJ1-4 and V is TRBV28, with 7 positions matching TRBD1. V was pared by 4 bases and J by 11 bases, with 10 bases of the junction left unmatched. The CDR3 consists of 14 residues. CDR1 is MDHEN and CDR2 is SYDVKM in the germline V gene. The CDR3 sequence is CASSWSRQGGKLFF. The CDR3 DNA reads TGTGCCAGCAGTTGGTCAAGACAGGGCGGTAAACTGTTTTTT.

Many counts were recorded for this clonotype. The V and J genes are TRBV6-5 and TRBJ1-2; D is perhaps TRBD1 (5 bases). CDR3 length: 12 amino acids. With 8 bases removed from V and 1 base from J, the gap between germline ends came to 8 bases. Germline V gene sequence: CDR1 MNHEY, CDR2 SVGAGI. This chain's CDR3 is CASGRDNYGYTF. The CDR3 DNA follows: TGTGCCAGCGGCAGGGATAACTATGGCTACACCTTC.

This clonotype was observed a single time. The chain couples TRBV5-3 to TRBJ2-7; no definite D call. TRBV5-3 falls under the ORF class, with uncertain function. V dropped 9 bases and J dropped 3 bases, with 16 bases sitting between them. There are 13 residues in the CDR3. In DNA, the CDR3 is TGTGCCATGAGCCCTGGACCGTACTACGAGCAGTACTTC. Its translation is CAMSPGPYYEQYF.

This clonotype occurred many times. This sequence joins TRBV20-1 and TRBJ2-3, with 7 bases lining up with TRBD2. The V segment lost 5 bases and the J segment 1 base; nucleotides outside the gene matches: 6. Looked up from germline, CDR1 is DFQATT and CDR2 is SNEGSKA (reference sequence). The CDR3 covers 14 residues. The CDR3 here is CSAFRAGGTDTQYF. Here the CDR3 DNA reads TGCAGTGCTTTTCGGGCGGGGGGCACAGATACGCAGTATTTT.

This clonotype was observed many times. The rearrangement joins TRBV5-5 to TRBJ2-1, with D perhaps matching TRBD1 (6 bases). Trimming left V 4 bases short and J 0 bases short, with 11 bases between. CDR1 is SGHKS, CDR2 YYEKEE, per germline (reference sequence). The CDR3 has 15 amino acids. CDR3 sequence: CASSEGVSSYNEQFF. CDR3 nucleotide sequence: TGTGCCAGCAGCGAGGGGGTTAGCTCCTACAATGAGCAGTTCTTC.

This clonotype was picked up many times. The genes are TRBV29-1 and TRBJ2-7, with TRBD1 matching 7 bases. Germline V gene lookup returns CDR1 SQVTM and CDR2 ANQGSEA. The CDR3 extends over 14 amino acids. V dropped 4 bases and J dropped 2; count of bases not matched to a gene: 8. The CDR3 region is CSVVLPDRTYEQYF. The CDR3 DNA is TGCAGCGTTGTTTTGCCGGACAGGACCTACGAGCAGTACTTC.

This clonotype was seen at least ten times. The rearrangement uses TRBV5-1 and TRBJ2-1; 9 bases are shared with TRBD2. CDR1 and CDR2 from the germline V gene are SGHRS and YFSETQ. Trimming removed 0 bases from V and 6 bases from J; junction bases left unmatched: 1. CDR3 length: 14 amino acids. DNA for the CDR3: TGCGCCAGCAGCTTGGTACTAGCGGGCAATGAGCAGTTCTTC. Translation gives CASSLVLAGNEQFF. The full variable domain, rest sourced from reference TRBV5-1 and TRBJ2-1, is KAGVTQTPRYLIKTRGQQVTLSCSPISGHRSVSWYQQTPGQGLQFLFEYFSETQRNKGNFPGRFSGRQFSNSRSEMNVSTLELGDSALYLCASSLVLAGNEQFFGPGTRLTVL.

This clonotype was counted a few times. The chain has TRBV28 and TRBJ1-2, with TRBD1 as a possible D gene (5 bases). Trimming stripped 3 bases from V and 5 bases from J, with 13 bases between. The CDR3 totals 14 residues. CDR1 is MDHEN and CDR2 is SYDVKM in the germline V gene. CDR3: CASSFRLAGYGYTF. CDR3 nucleotides: TGTGCCAGCAGTTTCCGGCTGGCAGGGTATGGCTACACCTTC.

This clonotype turned up a few times. The chain employs TRBV29-1 and TRBJ2-7; D not certain. V lost 2 bases, J lost 0 bases, and 8 bases lay in between. CDR1 is SQVTM, CDR2 ANQGSEA, per germline. The CDR3 contains 13 residues. CDR3 nucleotide sequence: TGCAGCGTTGAAAGCCCCAGCTCCTACGAGCAGTACTTC. Translation gives CSVESPSSYEQYF.

This clonotype was recorded many times. The chain uses TRBV7-9 and TRBJ2-7; a weak D match, TRBD1 (5 bases). The CDR3 totals 12 residues. The ends were cut back, 5 bases at V and 6 bases at J, with 11 bases in the middle. The V gene's germline CDR1 is SEHNR and CDR2 FQNEAQ (reference sequence). CDR3 sequence: CASSPQGPEQYF. CDR3 nucleotide sequence: TGTGCCAGCAGCCCCCAGGGTCCCGAGCAGTACTTC.